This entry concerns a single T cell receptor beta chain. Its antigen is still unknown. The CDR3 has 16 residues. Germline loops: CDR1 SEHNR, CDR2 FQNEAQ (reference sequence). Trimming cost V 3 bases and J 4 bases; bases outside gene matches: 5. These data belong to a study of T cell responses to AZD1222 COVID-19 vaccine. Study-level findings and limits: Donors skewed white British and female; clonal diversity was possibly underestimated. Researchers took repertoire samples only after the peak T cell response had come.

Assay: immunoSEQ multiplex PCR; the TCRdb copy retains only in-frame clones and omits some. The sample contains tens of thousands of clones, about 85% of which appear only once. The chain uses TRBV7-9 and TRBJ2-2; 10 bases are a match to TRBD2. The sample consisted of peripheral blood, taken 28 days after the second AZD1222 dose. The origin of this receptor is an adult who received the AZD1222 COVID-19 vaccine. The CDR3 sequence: CASSFSGGAVTGELFF. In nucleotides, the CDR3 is TGTGCCAGCAGCTTCAGCGGGGGGGCGGTCACCGGGGAGCTGTTTTTT. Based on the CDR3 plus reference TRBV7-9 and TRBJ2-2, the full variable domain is DTGVSQNPRHKITKRGQNVTFRCDPISEHNRLYWYRQTLGQGPEFLTYFQNEAQLEKSRLLSDRFSAERPKGSFSTLEIQRTEQGDSAMYLCASSFSGGAVTGELFFGEGSRLTVL.